Below are 13 T cell receptor beta chains sequenced from a single sample in a study of T cells in Graves' hyperthyroidism and ophthalmopathy. Amplification yielded TCR beta CDR3 regions, with RNA transcripts as the source. The HTBI primer set drove a first-round RT-PCR of the TCR CDR3. Each CDR3 protein is one row after TCRdb ran MiXCR on the multiplex PCR reads. Found here are 560,000 or so distinct CDR3 sequences, 15% to 20% of them singletons; the top ten hold roughly 47%. The specimen was blood. The receptors here all came from a man aged 35-49 years with Graves' ophthalmopathy.

CDR3 region: CASSQGPPGQYNSPLHF. CDR3 in DNA: TGCGCCAGCAGCCAGGGTCCTCCGGGACAGTATAATTCACCCCTCCACTTT. The rearrangement joins TRBV4-1 to TRBJ1-6, with 7 bases lining up with TRBD1. Losses at the gene ends were 3 bases for V and 4 bases for J; bases not matched to a gene: 9. The CDR3 runs to 17 residues. Germline CDR1 and CDR2: MGHRA and YSYEKL.

Only a few counts were recorded for this clonotype. Relative to the germline gene, one junction end is altered; a read error may explain this. The chain couples TRBV7-7 to TRBJ2-1, with 12 bases lining up with TRBD2. The CDR3 is made up of 15 amino acids. The germline V gene has CDR1 SSHAT and CDR2 FNYEAQ (reference sequence). In nucleotides, the CDR3 is TGTGCTAGCAGCAGGACTAGCGGGGTGGGGAATGAGCAGTTCTTC. Amino acid sequence: CASSRTSGVGNEQFF.

This chain connects TRBV20-1 to TRBJ2-5; 7 bases align to TRBD2. V shed 6 bases and J 2 bases; nucleotides not matched to a gene: 3. Looked up from germline, CDR1 is DFQATT and CDR2 is SNEGSKA (reference sequence). The length of the CDR3 is 12 residues. This chain's CDR3 is CSAQGGQETQYF. The CDR3 DNA reads TGCAGTGCCCAGGGAGGGCAAGAGACCCAGTACTTC.

With respect to this clonotype: A read error may account for a junction end that differs from germline. This chain connects TRBV6-2 or TRBV6-3 to TRBJ2-1, with no clear D. The CDR3 spans 13 residues. Germline CDR1 MNHEY, CDR2 SVGEGT. The CDR3 DNA is TGTGCCAGCAGCCACCTCAAGACCCACCCAGCCCTCTTC. Its protein is CASSHLKTHPALF.

This clonotype turned up a few times. V and J are TRBV27 and TRBJ2-1; maybe TRBD2 (5 bases). This CDR3 has 16 amino acids. CDR1 and CDR2 (germline): MNHEY, SMNVEV (reference sequence). The V gene lost 8 bases and the J gene lost 4 bases, with 21 bases spanning the gap. CDR3 loop: CASHFSARLEYNEQFF. CDR3 nucleotide sequence: TGTGCCAGCCACTTTAGCGCCAGGCTGGAATACAATGAGCAGTTCTTC.

This clonotype was counted a few times. The V and J genes are TRBV9 and TRBJ1-2; unclear D gene. Germline V gives CDR1 SGDLS, CDR2 YYNGEE. Trimming stripped 4 bases from V and 3 bases from J, with 22 bases between. The CDR3 is made up of 17 amino acids. CDR3 sequence reads: CASSPTFGRALYYGYTF. In nucleotides, the CDR3 is TGTGCCAGCAGCCCCACCTTCGGACGGGCCCTTTACTATGGCTACACCTTC.

In nucleotides, the CDR3 is TGTGCCAGCAGTTTAACGTCCGGGACAGGGGGGGGGAATGAGCAGTTCTTC. Its translation is CASSLTSGTGGGNEQFF. This chain connects TRBV28 to TRBJ2-1; the match to TRBD1 covers 11 bases. The J segment lost 7 bases and the V segment lost 2 bases, leaving 10 bases of the junction unmatched. Germline assignment: CDR1 MDHEN and CDR2 SYDVKM. The CDR3 is 17 amino acids.

This clonotype was detected a few times. This chain links TRBV6-1 with TRBJ2-3, with D perhaps matching TRBD2 (6 bases). This CDR3 spans 16 amino acids. The V end lost 6 bases, the J end lost 2 bases, and 18 bases lay between the germline ends. CDR1 and CDR2 (germline): MNHNS, SASEGT. CDR3 loop: CASRFRGAGLTDTQYF. The CDR3 DNA reads TGTGCCAGCAGGTTCCGCGGGGCGGGACTCACAGATACGCAGTATTTT.

The chain joins TRBV12-3 or TRBV12-4 to TRBJ1-3; D ambiguous. The CDR3 has 14 amino acids. V lost 6 bases and J 2 bases, leaving 11 bases between the germline ends. The CDR3 loop is CASSRGEPGNTIYF. In DNA, the CDR3 is TGTGCCAGCAGCCGAGGAGAACCTGGAAACACCATATATTTT.

Ten or more counts support this clonotype. V usage is TRBV12-3 or TRBV12-4 and J usage is TRBJ1-5; 7 positions agree with TRBD1. The CDR3 sequence is 14 residues long. V trimming: 6 bases; J trimming: 3 bases; junction bases outside the gene matches: 5. The CDR3 DNA is TGTGCCAGCAGATTGACAGGGATCAATCAGCCCCAGCATTTT. It specifies CASRLTGINQPQHF.

Regarding this clonotype: Mismatch with germline at one junction end may stem from a read error. The chain couples TRBV12-3 or TRBV12-4 to TRBJ2-3, with D tentatively TRBD2 (5 bases). The CDR3 covers 13 residues. The CDR3 coding sequence is TGTGCCAGCAGTTTGGGGAGCACAGATACGCGGTATTTT. It is translated as CASSLGSTDTRYF.

This clonotype was detected many times. V usage is TRBV6-5 and J usage is TRBJ1-1, with a tentative D call TRBD1 (6 bases). Germline lookup yields CDR1 MNHEY and CDR2 SVGAGI. V was trimmed by 0 bases and J by 9 bases, leaving 11 bases between them. The CDR3 has 13 amino acids. CDR3 protein: CASSYSATGQAFF. The CDR3 DNA follows: TGTGCCAGCAGTTACTCGGCGACAGGCCAAGCTTTCTTT.

The rearrangement joins TRBV6-1 to TRBJ2-1, with D perhaps TRBD2 (6 bases). CDR1 and CDR2 from the germline V gene are MNHNS and SASEGT. The CDR3 is 13 residues long. The ends were cut back, 5 bases at V and 12 bases at J, with 17 bases in the middle. CDR3 sequence (DNA): TGTGCCAGCAGTCCCGGGGGAAAGGAGGGGCAGTTCTTC. This sequence encodes CASSPGGKEGQFF.